This T cell receptor (beta chain) came from a study of long-term antiretroviral therapy in people with HIV. It was version v3.0 of the immunoSEQ assay that was run at survey level. TCRdb's copy holds only in-frame clones and misses some; the assay was immunoSEQ multiplex PCR. The data show 20,000 to 25,000 clones, around 79% seen once. Study-level findings and limits: Repertoire dominance by clones expanded before ART was seen at all time points.

This clone turned up a few times. Its target is not known. The CDR3 spans 14 residues. V shed 0 bases and J shed 9 bases, with 11 bases lying between them. CDR1 and CDR2 from the germline V gene are MNHEY and SMNVEV (reference sequence). This specimen consisted of unsorted PBMCs, obtained 0.3 years after starting antiretroviral therapy. This clonotype originated in a man aged 45 to 65 with HIV. This chain joins TRBV27 and TRBJ1-4; D is unresolved. The CDR3 DNA sequence: TGTGCCAGCAGTTTATCGGCGGGATACAAAAAACTGTTTTTT. Translating gives CASSLSAGYKKLFF.